One sample yielded the 11 T cell receptor beta chains listed below, sequenced in a study of OX40 agonist ivuxolimab in advanced cancers. TCRdb keeps only in-frame clones here, not all; method: immunoSEQ multiplex PCR. The sample has around 90,000 clones; more than 75% are singletons. Sequenced material: CD4+ or CD8+ T cells sorted from blood, taken in a trial of the OX40 agonist ivuxolimab. These receptors were collected from an adult with an advanced solid tumor such as melanoma, head and neck, liver or kidney cancer.

In nucleotides, the CDR3 is TGTGCCAGCAGCGTAGGTCTAGCGGTGGTCACAGATACGCAGTATTTT. It yields the protein CASSVGLAVVTDTQYF. J is TRBJ2-3 and V is TRBV9; 7 positions match TRBD2. Germline V gene sequence: CDR1 SGDLS, CDR2 YYNGEE. The CDR3 is 16 residues long. The ends lost 0 bases at V and 2 bases at J; junction bases unmatched: 6.

The chain couples TRBV6-1 to TRBJ1-5; TRBD1 matches 8 bases. The CDR3 totals 15 residues. Unmatched junction bases numbered 7, after V lost 7 bases and J lost 2 bases. Germline assignment: CDR1 MNHNS and CDR2 SASEGT. The CDR3 region is CASKSGGQGNQPQHF. In DNA, the CDR3 is TGTGCCAGCAAGTCTGGGGGACAGGGCAATCAGCCCCAGCATTTT.

The chain joins TRBV28 to TRBJ2-7, with 12 bases matching TRBD2. Looked up from germline, CDR1 is MDHEN and CDR2 is SYDVKM. This CDR3 comprises 14 residues. V lost 5 bases, J lost 5 bases, and 4 bases stayed unmatched. This CDR3 reads CASSPSGRVDEQYF. As DNA, the CDR3 is TGTGCCAGCAGTCCTAGCGGGAGGGTTGACGAGCAGTACTTC. Variable domain in full (rest from reference TRBV28 and TRBJ2-7): DVKVTQSSRYLVKRTGEKVFLECVQDMDHENMFWYRQDPGLGLRLIYFSYDVKMKEKGDIPEGYSVSREKKERFSLILESASTNQTSMYLCASSPSGRVDEQYFGPGTRLTVT.

V is TRBV14 and J is TRBJ1-3; D not resolved. The CDR3 loop spans 11 amino acids. Looked up from germline, CDR1 is SGHDN and CDR2 is FVKESK. Trimming removed 3 bases from V and 3 bases from J, with 0 bases in between. As DNA, the CDR3 is TGTGCCAGCAGCCATGGAAACACCATATATTTT. It yields the protein CASSHGNTIYF.

In DNA form, the CDR3 reads TGTGCCAGCAGCTTAGATAGGGGCGAGCCAGATACGCAGTATTTT. This gives the protein CASSLDRGEPDTQYF. The chain couples TRBV7-9 to TRBJ2-3, with D possibly matching TRBD1 (5 bases). The CDR3 spans 15 residues. Germline V CDR1 and CDR2: SEHNR, FQNEAQ (reference sequence). Trimming pared 1 base from V and 4 bases from J, leaving 12 bases between. Full variable domain (outside the CDR3, taken from reference TRBV7-9 and TRBJ2-3): DTGVSQNPRHKITKRGQNVTFRCDPISEHNRLYWYRQTLGQGPEFLTYFQNEAQLEKSRLLSDRFSAERPKGSFSTLEIQRTEQGDSAMYLCASSLDRGEPDTQYFGPGTRLTVL.

The rearrangement uses TRBV7-2 and TRBJ1-5; 7 nucleotides agree with TRBD1. CDR3 length: 14 amino acids. The germline V gene has CDR1 SGHTA and CDR2 FQGNSA. The J segment lost 11 bases and the V segment lost 1 base, leaving 8 bases of the junction unmatched. CDR3 sequence reads: CASSLVEGGAAQHF. The CDR3 coding sequence is TGTGCCAGCAGCTTAGTTGAAGGGGGCGCGGCCCAGCATTTT.

The CDR3 region has the DNA TGTGCCAGCACCGGGTCTCTCGCTAACACTGAAGCTTTCTTT. Translating it yields CASTGSLANTEAFF. The gene calls are TRBV6-5 and TRBJ1-1; the D is unclear. Trimming shortened V by 7 bases and J by 2 bases, and 14 bases separated the two germline ends. This CDR3 contains 14 residues. The germline V gene encodes CDR1 MNHEY and CDR2 SVGAGI.

The chain links TRBV6-1 to TRBJ2-1, with D uncertain. There are 12 residues in the CDR3. The germline CDR1 and CDR2 sequences are MNHNS and SASEGT. Deletions cut 2 bases from V and 13 bases from J, with 12 bases between. CDR3 nucleotide sequence: TGTGCCAGCAGTGAAATTAGCAGAAGACAGTTCTTC. This encodes CASSEISRRQFF.

The V call is TRBV5-1, the J call TRBJ2-5; unclear D gene. The CDR3 sequence is 15 residues long. Trimming stripped 0 bases from V and 5 bases from J, with 14 bases between. Germline assignment: CDR1 SGHRS and CDR2 YFSETQ. This CDR3 reads CASSLVVDYKETQYF. The CDR3 DNA reads TGCGCCAGCAGCTTGGTAGTAGATTATAAGGAGACCCAGTACTTC.

This sequence joins TRBV4-3 and TRBJ1-5; a weak D match, TRBD1 (5 bases). Germline V gene sequence: CDR1 LGHNA, CDR2 YSLEER. The CDR3 spans 14 residues. Trimming pared 0 bases from V and 6 bases from J, leaving 9 bases between. DNA of the CDR3: TGCGCCAGCAGCCAAGAAGCAGGGCCTCAGCCCCAGCATTTT. Translating gives CASSQEAGPQPQHF.

The rearrangement joins TRBV18 to TRBJ1-1, with no clear D. The CDR3 contains 13 residues. From germline, CDR1 is KGHSH and CDR2 LQKENI. Trimming took 2 bases from V and 2 from J, leaving 6 bases between them. The DNA of the CDR3 is TGTGCCAGCTCACCAGAAACAAACACTGAAGCTTTCTTT. This sequence encodes CASSPETNTEAFF.